These 19 T cell receptor beta chains were sequenced from one sample in a study of cytomegalovirus exposure and HLA in healthy donors. Primers: 60 Vbeta forward and 13 Jbeta reverse. The protocol was immunoSEQ multiplex PCR, while the TCRdb copy is restricted to in-frame clones and leaves out a portion. The data show 110,000 to 150,000 clones, roughly three quarters seen once. The specimen was PBMCs. The receptors here all came from a female donor in good health and CMV-seronegative.

This chain joins TRBV9 and TRBJ2-7, with 10 bases identical to TRBD1. Germline V gene data show CDR1 as SGDLS and CDR2 as YYNGEE. With V trimmed by 4 bases and J by 5 bases, 15 bases remained unmatched. The CDR3 loop spans 17 amino acids. The CDR3 DNA follows: TGTGCCAGCAGCAGGGAGAGTCGGGACAGGGGTGACCACGAGCAGTACTTC. Its protein product is CASSRESRDRGDHEQYF.

The chain uses TRBV6-1 and TRBJ2-1, with 11 bases fitting TRBD2. Germline V lookup: CDR1 MNHNS, CDR2 SASEGT. This CDR3 has 15 amino acids. V lost 2 bases and J lost 8; bases outside the gene matches: 5. The CDR3 DNA sequence: TGTGCCAGCAGTGAAAGACTAGCGGGGATCGATGAGCAGTTCTTC. Encoded protein: CASSERLAGIDEQFF.

V is TRBV14 and J is TRBJ1-2; D possibly corresponds to TRBD1 (5 bases). The CDR3 has 15 amino acids. Looked up from germline, CDR1 is SGHDN and CDR2 is FVKESK. The V end lost 0 bases, the J end lost 0 bases, and 8 bases lay between the germline ends. The CDR3 sequence: CASSQDIQANYGYTF. The CDR3 DNA follows: TGTGCCAGCAGCCAAGATATACAGGCTAACTATGGCTACACCTTC.

This clone has just a few counts. The CDR3 region is CASSLILGGEQYF. CDR3 sequence (DNA): TGTGCCAGCAGCTTAATTCTGGGGGGCGAGCAGTACTTC. V and J are TRBV7-3 and TRBJ2-7; a possible D gene is TRBD2 (6 bases). The germline V gene encodes CDR1 SGHTA and CDR2 FQGTGA. The CDR3 contains 13 residues. Trimming left V 1 base short and J 6 bases short, with 10 bases between.

V usage is TRBV4-2 and J usage is TRBJ1-5; 8 positions agree with TRBD1. This CDR3 comprises 15 residues. J gave up 6 bases and V 3 bases, and 7 bases lay outside the gene matches. Looked up from germline, CDR1 is LGHNA and CDR2 is YNFKEQ. CDR3 nucleotide sequence: TGTGCCAGCAGCCAGGCGACAGGGGACGGTCAGCCCCAGCATTTT. This codes for CASSQATGDGQPQHF.

V is TRBV16 and J is TRBJ2-1; D may be TRBD1 (6 bases). V lost 4 bases and J 0 bases, leaving 16 bases between the germline ends. The CDR3 runs to 17 residues. CDR1 KGHSY and CDR2 FQNENV come from the germline V gene. The CDR3 region has the DNA TGTGCCAGCAGCCCGTACTCAGGGGCCCTCTCCTACAATGAGCAGTTCTTC. It yields the protein CASSPYSGALSYNEQFF.

The chain combines TRBV28 with TRBJ2-1; 11 nucleotides line up with TRBD2. The CDR3 extends over 15 amino acids. Germline V gives CDR1 MDHEN, CDR2 SYDVKM. Germline trimming cut 1 base from V and 8 bases from J; bases unmatched to any gene: 4. CDR3 sequence (DNA): TGTGCCAGCAGTTTATTCCTAGCGGGAGGTTATGAGCAGTTCTTC. As protein: CASSLFLAGGYEQFF. The full variable domain, rest sourced from reference TRBV28 and TRBJ2-1, is DVKVTQSSRYLVKRTGEKVFLECVQDMDHENMFWYRQDPGLGLRLIYFSYDVKMKEKGDIPEGYSVSREKKERFSLILESASTNQTSMYLCASSLFLAGGYEQFFGPGTRLTVL.

The rearrangement joins TRBV7-2 to TRBJ1-2, with D hard to call. The V end lost 5 bases, the J end lost 4 bases, and 17 bases lay between the germline ends. Germline V gives CDR1 SGHTA, CDR2 FQGNSA. The CDR3 contains 15 residues. The CDR3 nucleotides read TGTGCCAGCAGCAGCGTAGGCGCCGCCGGCTATGGCTACACCTTC. As protein: CASSSVGAAGYGYTF.

For the CDR3, the DNA is TGTGCCAGCAGCCCCATTTTGGCAGGGGCCAACGTCCTGACTTTC. Its translation: CASSPILAGANVLTF. The chain carries TRBV4-2 and TRBJ2-6; D gene uncertain. Trimming stripped 4 bases from V and 4 bases from J, with 11 bases between. The V gene's germline CDR1 is LGHNA and CDR2 YNFKEQ. CDR3 size: 15 residues.

This clone was seen more than once but under ten times. The V and J genes are TRBV6-1 and TRBJ1-1; 7 bases fit TRBD1. The ends lost 7 bases at V and 6 bases at J; junction bases unmatched: 14. CDR1 and CDR2 (germline): MNHNS, SASEGT. CDR3 length: 15 residues. CDR3 coding DNA: TGTGCCAGCACCGAGGAGGGGGCAACAAGTGCTGAAGCTTTCTTT. Protein product: CASTEEGATSAEAFF.

The CDR3 here is CASSLTGQVPYEQYF. The DNA of the CDR3 is TGTGCCAGCAGCTTAACAGGGCAGGTCCCCTACGAGCAGTACTTC. J is TRBJ2-7 and V is TRBV11-1; perhaps TRBD1 as D (6 bases). CDR3 size: 15 residues. V was trimmed by 2 bases and J by 2 bases, leaving 13 bases between them. Germline CDR1 and CDR2: SGHAT and FQDESV (reference sequence).

This sequence joins TRBV18 and TRBJ1-4; possible D gene TRBD1, 6 bases. Trimming left V 2 bases short and J 5 bases short, with 18 bases between. This CDR3 contains 17 residues. Looked up from germline, CDR1 is KGHSH and CDR2 is LQKENI. In DNA form, the CDR3 reads TGTGCCAGCTCACCAAACCGTTACGACAGGTCCAATGAAAAACTGTTTTTT. Residues: CASSPNRYDRSNEKLFF.

This sequence joins TRBV27 and TRBJ2-7, with 7 bases that match TRBD1. Germline values: CDR1 MNHEY, CDR2 SMNVEV (reference sequence). This CDR3 has 16 amino acids. V lost 3 bases and J lost 1; bases outside the gene matches: 9. The CDR3 reads CASSLDRGQPSYEQYF. The DNA of the CDR3 is TGTGCCAGCAGTTTGGATAGGGGACAGCCTTCCTACGAGCAGTACTTC.

This chain uses TRBV27 with TRBJ2-1; D is undetermined. The CDR3 totals 12 residues. CDR1 is MNHEY and CDR2 is SMNVEV in the germline V gene (reference sequence). V shed 5 bases and J shed 9 bases, with 11 bases lying between them. The chain's CDR3 is CASSLTGREQFF. CDR3 DNA: TGTGCCAGCAGTCTGACGGGTCGTGAGCAGTTCTTC.

The V gene is TRBV9, the J gene TRBJ2-1, with D possibly being TRBD1 (5 bases). The CDR3 is 15 residues long. Germline V gene lookup returns CDR1 SGDLS and CDR2 YYNGEE. Trimming stripped 0 bases from V and 3 bases from J, with 10 bases between. CDR3 nucleotides: TGTGCCAGCAGCGTAGAACCTAGGGGCTACAATGAGCAGTTCTTC. The encoded protein is CASSVEPRGYNEQFF.

V usage is TRBV19 and J usage is TRBJ2-2; possible D gene TRBD2, 6 bases. Per the germline V gene, CDR1 is LNHDA and CDR2 is SQIVND (reference sequence). V shed 4 bases and J shed 8 bases, with 17 bases lying between them. This CDR3 has 15 amino acids. CDR3 DNA sequence: TGTGCCAGTAGTACCGCCATGGCGGGGTGGGGGGAGCTGTTTTTT. This gives the protein CASSTAMAGWGELFF.

The chain uses TRBV5-1 and TRBJ1-6; 10 positions match TRBD1. The CDR3 spans 15 residues. Germline V CDR1 and CDR2: SGHRS, YFSETQ. The V segment lost 0 bases and the J segment 9 bases; nucleotides outside the gene matches: 3. In nucleotides, the CDR3 is TGCGCCAGCAGCTTGGAGGGGACAGGGGTTTCACCCCTCCACTTT. It encodes CASSLEGTGVSPLHF.

This clone was observed once. V and J are TRBV9 and TRBJ2-2; 9 bases match TRBD2. Germline-derived CDR1 and CDR2 are SGDLS and YYNGEE. Germline trimming cut 0 bases from V and 2 bases from J; bases unmatched to any gene: 11. The CDR3 covers 19 residues. CDR3 in DNA: TGTGCCAGCAGCGTAGGACCCCCCGGACTAGCGACTAACACCGGGGAGCTGTTTTTT. Its protein product is CASSVGPPGLATNTGELFF.

This chain links TRBV7-2 with TRBJ2-1, with a weak D call TRBD1 (6 bases). The V end was cut by 1 base, the J end by 0 bases, with 10 bases between. In germline, CDR1 is SGHTA, CDR2 FQGNSA. CDR3 length: 16 amino acids. In DNA form, the CDR3 reads TGTGCCAGCAGCTTAGTTACAGGGTACTCCTACAATGAGCAGTTCTTC. This codes for CASSLVTGYSYNEQFF.